Given below is one T cell receptor (beta chain) in context. These data come from a study of blood T cell repertoires in COVID-19. The CDR3 is 14 amino acids. The germline CDR1 and CDR2 sequences are KGHDR and SFDVKD. Between the trimmed V and J ends, which lost 8 bases and 4 bases, there was a span of 16 bases. Method: immunoSEQ multiplex PCR; TCRdb's copy keeps in-frame clones and lacks some. The profile shows fewer than 95,000 clones, about nine tenths of them singletons. This receptor was obtained from a woman older than 75 with acute or convalescent COVID-19. Source material: peripheral blood. This chain connects TRBV24-1 to TRBJ1-1; D not resolved. The CDR3 protein is CATTDGGQSTEAFF. In DNA form, the CDR3 reads TGTGCCACCACGGACGGAGGGCAGAGCACTGAAGCTTTCTTT.